These 8 T cell receptor beta chains originate from one sample sequenced in a study of cytomegalovirus exposure and HLA in healthy donors. Vbeta (60) and Jbeta (13) primers were used in the PCR. Profiled with immunoSEQ multiplex PCR; TCRdb holds only in-frame clones, not every one. This sample yields 150,000 to 200,000 clones, of which 60% to 75% are seen a single time; 3% belongs to the top ten. Sequenced input: PBMCs. These receptors all stem from a woman aged 50 to 60 in good health and CMV-seropositive.

The rearrangement uses TRBV6-1 and TRBJ2-7; no firm D call. Trimming took 10 bases from V and 0 from J, leaving 13 bases between them. The CDR3 is 13 residues long. Germline lookup yields CDR1 MNHNS and CDR2 SASEGT. Written as DNA, the CDR3 is TGTGCCACCCCAGCAGACAACTCCTACGAGCAGTACTTC. Amino acids: CATPADNSYEQYF.

This clone was seen more than once but under ten times. The J gene is TRBJ2-5, the V gene TRBV5-1; D is undetermined. V lost 0 bases to trimming and J lost 1 base, with 7 bases between them. The CDR3 runs 14 residues. Germline V gene data show CDR1 as SGHRS and CDR2 as YFSETQ. CDR3 coding DNA: TGCGCCAGCAGCTTGGCGTCAGTCCAAGAGACCCAGTACTTC. Translating it yields CASSLASVQETQYF.

V and J are TRBV7-9 and TRBJ2-3; TRBD2 agrees at 7 bases. Germline V gene lookup returns CDR1 SEHNR and CDR2 FQNEAQ (reference sequence). The CDR3 extends over 16 amino acids. V was pared by 5 bases and J by 4 bases, with 12 bases of the junction left unmatched. The CDR3 DNA reads as TGTGCCAGCAGCCCGGGAGGTGCCCCGCTCCCAGATACGCAGTATTTT. Translating it yields CASSPGGAPLPDTQYF.

In this sample, this clone turned up a few times. This chain uses TRBV27 with TRBJ2-4; 8 nucleotides align to TRBD1. This CDR3 region has 14 residues. With 6 bases clipped from V and 8 bases from J, the junction kept 9 bases outside the gene matches. CDR1 is MNHEY, CDR2 SMNVEV, per germline (reference sequence). The CDR3 bases are TGTGCCAGCAGCTCAAGAGACAGGGGAGACATTCAGTACTTC. Amino acids: CASSSRDRGDIQYF.

V usage is TRBV27 and J usage is TRBJ2-2, with D possibly being TRBD1 (6 bases). The length of the CDR3 is 14 residues. Germline CDR1 is MNHEY and CDR2 is SMNVEV (reference sequence). The V end was cut by 1 base, the J end by 4 bases, with 7 bases between. The CDR3 sequence: CASSLWGPTGELFF. The CDR3 DNA sequence: TGTGCCAGCAGTTTATGGGGGCCCACCGGGGAGCTGTTTTTT.

This clone occurred once. The chain has TRBV11-3 and TRBJ2-3; 12 positions match TRBD1. Germline CDR1 and CDR2: SGHNT and YENEEA. V gave up 5 bases and J gave up 5 bases; unmatched junction bases: 8. The CDR3 runs to 16 residues. The DNA for the CDR3 is TGTGCCAGCAGCCCTGGGACAGGGGGCTGGAAAGATACGCAGTATTTT. This encodes CASSPGTGGWKDTQYF.

This clone has more than one count but fewer than ten. The V gene is TRBV13, the J gene TRBJ2-5, with TRBD1 matching over 9 bases. Trimming removed 2 bases from V and 1 base from J; junction bases left unmatched: 2. The germline gives CDR1 PRHDT, CDR2 FYEKMQ (reference sequence). The CDR3 has 15 residues. The CDR3 nucleotides are TGTGCCAGCAGCTTAACAGGGGGCTCCCAAGAGACCCAGTACTTC. As protein: CASSLTGGSQETQYF.

The chain combines TRBV7-8 with TRBJ1-5; D not resolved. The CDR3 runs 18 residues. V was pared by 4 bases and J by 0 bases, with 19 bases between. Per germline, CDR1 SGHVS and CDR2 FQNEAQ. The CDR3 is CASSSRPGSSNSNQPQHF. The CDR3 DNA reads TGTGCCAGCAGCTCCCGACCGGGAAGCTCTAATAGCAATCAGCCCCAGCATTTT.